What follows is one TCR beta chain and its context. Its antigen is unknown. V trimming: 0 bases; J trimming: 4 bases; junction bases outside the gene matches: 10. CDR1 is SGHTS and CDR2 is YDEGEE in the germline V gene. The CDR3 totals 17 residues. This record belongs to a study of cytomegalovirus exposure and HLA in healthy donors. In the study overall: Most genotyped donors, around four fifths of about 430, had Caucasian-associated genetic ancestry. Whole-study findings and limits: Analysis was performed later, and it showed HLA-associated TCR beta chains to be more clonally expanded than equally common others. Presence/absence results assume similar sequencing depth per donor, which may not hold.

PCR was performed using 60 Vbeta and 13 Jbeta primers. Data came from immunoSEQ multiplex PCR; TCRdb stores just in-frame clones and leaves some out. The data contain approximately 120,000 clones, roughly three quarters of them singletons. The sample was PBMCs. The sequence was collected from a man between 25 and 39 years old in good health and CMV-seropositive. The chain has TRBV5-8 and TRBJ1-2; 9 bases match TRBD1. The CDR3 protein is CASSLGRGDRVSYGYTF. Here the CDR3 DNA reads TGTGCCAGCAGCTTGGGCAGGGGGGACAGGGTAAGCTATGGCTACACCTTC.